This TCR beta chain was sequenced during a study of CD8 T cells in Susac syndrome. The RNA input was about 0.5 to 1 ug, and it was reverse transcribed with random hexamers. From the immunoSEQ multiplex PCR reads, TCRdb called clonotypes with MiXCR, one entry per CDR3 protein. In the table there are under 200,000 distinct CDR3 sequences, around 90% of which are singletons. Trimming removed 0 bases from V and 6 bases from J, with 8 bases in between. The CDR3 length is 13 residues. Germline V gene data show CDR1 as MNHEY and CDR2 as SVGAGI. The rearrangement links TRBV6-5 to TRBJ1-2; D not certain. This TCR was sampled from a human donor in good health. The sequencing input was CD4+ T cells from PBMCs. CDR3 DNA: TGTGCCAGCAGTTACTCGATGGGGAATGGCTACACCTTC. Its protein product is CASSYSMGNGYTF.